Described below is a single TCR beta chain sequence and its context. Its specificity is not known. This record belongs to a study of a mutant IDH1 vaccine in newly diagnosed glioma. Study-level points and caveats: Vaccination induced immune responses in about 93% of patients.

The time point denotes: week 11, during vaccination. Vaccinated patients received 300 ug of mutant IDH1 20-mer peptide per dose, with topical imiquimod. Profiled with immunoSEQ multiplex PCR; TCRdb holds only in-frame clones, not every one. Among 45,000 to 60,000 clones, 90% to 95% were seen once, and the ten largest hold roughly 2.3%. This clonotype was obtained from a man aged 45-65 years with glioma. Here the sequenced sample was PBMCs, taken from a glioma patient whose treatment included an IDH1 peptide vaccine.

CDR3 DNA sequence: TGTGCCAGCAGAGATGTGGGAGGGAACACTGAAGCTTTCTTT. Protein: CASRDVGGNTEAFF. This chain joins TRBV4-2 and TRBJ1-1; D is unresolved. CDR1 and CDR2 from the germline V gene are LGHNA and YNFKEQ. This CDR3 has 14 amino acids. With 6 bases removed from V and 1 base from J, the gap between germline ends came to 12 bases.